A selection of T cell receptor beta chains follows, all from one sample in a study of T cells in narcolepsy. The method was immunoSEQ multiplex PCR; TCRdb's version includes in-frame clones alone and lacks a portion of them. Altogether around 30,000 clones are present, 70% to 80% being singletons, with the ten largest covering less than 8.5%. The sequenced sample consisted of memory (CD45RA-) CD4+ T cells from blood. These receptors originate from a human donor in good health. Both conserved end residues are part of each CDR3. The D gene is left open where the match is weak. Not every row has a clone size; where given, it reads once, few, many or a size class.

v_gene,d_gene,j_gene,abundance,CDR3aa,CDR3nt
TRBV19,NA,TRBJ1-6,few,CASTGKGPGSPLHF,TGTGCCAGTACAGGGAAAGGACCGGGTTCACCCCTCCACTTT
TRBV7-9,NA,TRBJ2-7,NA,CASSWGGGSYEQYF,TGTGCCAGCAGCTGGGGAGGGGGCTCCTACGAGCAGTACTTC
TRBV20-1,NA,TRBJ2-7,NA,CSARDLRREYF,TGCAGTGCTAGAGATCTCCGAAGGGAGTACTTC
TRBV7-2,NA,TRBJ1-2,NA,CASRAHDDYGYTF,TGTGCCAGCAGGGCCCACGACGACTATGGCTACACCTTC
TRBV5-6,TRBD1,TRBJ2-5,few,CASSFSLRGRGETQYF,TGTGCCAGCAGTTTTAGCCTCAGGGGGCGCGGGGAGACCCAGTACTTC
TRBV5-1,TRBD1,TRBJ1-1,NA,CASSSKDRDMNTEAFF,TGCGCCAGCAGCTCAAAAGACAGGGATATGAACACTGAAGCTTTCTTT
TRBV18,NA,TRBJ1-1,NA,CASSPAGAGSGAFF,TGTGCCAGCTCCCCGGCGGGGGCAGGGAGTGGAGCTTTCTTT
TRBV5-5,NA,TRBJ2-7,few,CASSARDPAYEQYF,TGTGCCAGCAGCGCCCGGGACCCCGCCTACGAGCAGTACTTC
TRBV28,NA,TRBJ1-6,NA,CASSTRPMGNSPLHF,TGTGCCAGCAGTACCCGACCGATGGGGAATTCACCCCTCCACTTT
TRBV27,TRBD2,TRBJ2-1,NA,CASSIRTSGRQEQFF,TGTGCCAGCAGCATCCGGACTAGCGGGAGACAAGAGCAGTTCTTC
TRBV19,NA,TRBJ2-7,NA,CAKRGGRGTYEQYF,TGTGCTAAAAGGGGGGGGCGTGGAACCTACGAGCAGTACTTC
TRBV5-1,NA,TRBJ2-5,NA,CASSSDPRFRQETQYF,TGCGCCAGCAGCTCAGACCCCAGATTCAGGCAAGAGACCCAGTACTTC
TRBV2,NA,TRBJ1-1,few,CASSDEGRSTEAFF,TGTGCCAGCAGTGACGAGGGCCGGAGCACTGAAGCTTTCTTT
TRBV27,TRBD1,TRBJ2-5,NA,CASSLSSIFRGQETQYF,TGTGCCAGCAGTCTCAGCTCCATTTTCAGGGGGCAAGAGACCCAGTACTTC
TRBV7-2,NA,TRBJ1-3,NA,CASSPAAGNTIYF,TGTGCCAGCAGCCCTGCCGCTGGAAACACCATATATTTT
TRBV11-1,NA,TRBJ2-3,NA,CASSSQTDTQYF,TGTGCCAGCAGCTCCCAGACAGATACGCAGTATTTT
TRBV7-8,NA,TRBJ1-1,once,CASKPRTVNTEAFF,TGTGCCAGCAAACCTAGGACGGTGAACACTGAAGCTTTCTTT
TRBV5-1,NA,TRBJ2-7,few,CASSSGPPAEQYF,TGCGCCAGCAGCTCCGGGCCCCCGGCCGAGCAGTACTTC
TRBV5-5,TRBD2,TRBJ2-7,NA,CASSLGGRAVYEQYF,TGTGCCAGCAGCTTAGGCGGGAGGGCCGTCTACGAGCAGTACTTC
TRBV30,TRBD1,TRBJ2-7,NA,CAWRPPSGTGSYEQYF,TGTGCCTGGAGACCCCCTTCCGGGACAGGGTCCTACGAGCAGTACTTC
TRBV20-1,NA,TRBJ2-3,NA,CSWKRADTQYF,TGCAGTTGGAAAAGGGCAGATACGCAGTATTTT
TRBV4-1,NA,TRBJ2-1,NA,CASSQRHREAHYNEQFF,TGCGCCAGCAGCCAACGACACAGGGAGGCCCACTACAATGAGCAGTTCTTC
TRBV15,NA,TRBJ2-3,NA,CATSRYPGASTDTQYF,TGTGCCACCAGTAGATACCCGGGGGCTAGCACAGATACGCAGTATTTT
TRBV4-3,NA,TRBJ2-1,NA,CASSPLLGGDNEQFF,TGCGCCAGCAGCCCACTACTTGGCGGCGACAATGAGCAGTTCTTC